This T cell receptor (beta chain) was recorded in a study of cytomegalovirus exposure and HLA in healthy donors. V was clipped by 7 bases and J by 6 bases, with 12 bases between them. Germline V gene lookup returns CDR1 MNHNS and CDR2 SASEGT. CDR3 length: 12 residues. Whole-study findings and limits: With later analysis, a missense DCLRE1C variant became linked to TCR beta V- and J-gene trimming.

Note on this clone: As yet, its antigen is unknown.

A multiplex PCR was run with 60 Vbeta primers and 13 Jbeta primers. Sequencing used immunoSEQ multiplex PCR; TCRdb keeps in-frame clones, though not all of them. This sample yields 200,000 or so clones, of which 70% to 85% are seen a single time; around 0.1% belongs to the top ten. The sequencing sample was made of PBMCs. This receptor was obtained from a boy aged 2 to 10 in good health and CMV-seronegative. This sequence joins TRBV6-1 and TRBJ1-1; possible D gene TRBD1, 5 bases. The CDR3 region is CASIGDRAEAFF. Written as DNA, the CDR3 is TGTGCCAGCATAGGGGATCGAGCTGAAGCTTTCTTT.